This T cell receptor beta chain is drawn from a study of blood T cell repertoires in COVID-19 (dated by TCRdb to the early 2020s). In terms of the full investigation: Collaborator samples came from the United States, Italy and Spain and covered acute and convalescent phases of COVID-19. HLA class I and class II types, where available, came from metadata supplied by the sample provider rather than from assay-based typing. Deeply sampled blood TCRbeta repertoires from subjects exposed to, actively infected with, or recovered from COVID-19 were included in the dataset. The sample metadata nearly always contained a de-identified subject ID, COVID-19 status, age in years and sex. Samples were obtained from the ongoing ImmuneRACE study (first 160 participants) and from 1,254 subjects provided by 6 global collaborators. The material from the prospective study consisted of cDNA or gDNA derived from T cells, B-cell-depleted T cells, or PBMCs. The repertoires were made available in a free public database intended to serve as a resource for research on the immune response to SARS-CoV-2.

Samples from volunteer blood donors who had recovered from COVID-19 were contributed by a second Seattle source. Each collaborating institution followed its own protocols to collect whole blood in K2EDTA tubes. For TCRbeta analysis, collaborators shipped samples in one of three forms: frozen whole blood, isolated PBMCs, or DNA extracted from either of those sample types. General findings and caveats noted by the study authors: How much clinical and demographic metadata was included differed by source and by participant, and the metadata was provided uncurated.

Counted from cysteine to phenylalanine, this CDR3 has 14 amino acids. Only CDR3 DNA is held: 42 bases, read in frame from base 1. V is cut by 0 bases and J by 4 bases, and the space between the germline ends is 9 bases. The germline V gene provides CDR1 MNHEY and CDR2 SVGEGT. On this clone itself: Its antigen remains unidentified. No base quality information exists; no much larger clone differs at one position.

TCRbeta CDR3 regions were amplified from genomic DNA using the immunoSEQ Assay, a bias-controlled multiplex PCR. On the authors' methods: Nucleated cell counts per sample were estimated from amplification of reference gene primers within the assay. To quantify the absolute abundance of each unique TCRbeta CDR3 rearrangement, sequence reads were collapsed and filtered. For each sample, productive Simpson clonality was calculated by taking the square root of Simpson's diversity index across productive rearrangements. TCRdb holds this immuneACCESS table with in-frame rearrangements only. Some clones are missing; in checked studies, unresolved V genes explain under half, and the rest has no known cause. The D gene and trimming were derived from the DNA, and the V and J assignments and clone size from that table. The sample data list about 260,000 clones, and about 90% of these were observed just once. About 1.6% of the sample rests with the top ten.

The TCR sequence derives from a middle-aged woman who had recovered from COVID-19. This chain joins TRBV6-2 or TRBV6-3 to TRBJ1-1, with no confident D gene call. The material sequenced was peripheral blood. In nucleotide form, the sequence is TGTGCCAGCAGTTACTCTATACAGATCACTGAAGCTTTCTTT. This encodes CASSYSIQITEAFF.